These 9 T cell receptor beta chains share one sample of origin, sequenced in a study of T cells after posttransplantation cyclophosphamide. Libraries were prepared by immunoSEQ multiplex PCR; TCRdb keeps only in-frame clonotypes and omits some of them. The record shows roughly 25,000 clones for this sample, with no singletons present. Busulfan-fludarabine conditioning, marrow transplant, and cyclophosphamide on days +3 and +4 were administered. The sample consisted of PBMCs, taken after allogeneic stem cell transplant with posttransplant cyclophosphamide. The receptors stem from a male patient aged 18-30 years who received an allogeneic stem cell transplant from a related donor, was CMV-positive, and had no GVHD. Some T cells here may be from the graft donor.

There are many counts of this clone. This chain links TRBV5-4 with TRBJ2-1; 7 bases fit TRBD2. This CDR3 spans 16 amino acids. Germline assignment: CDR1 SGHNT and CDR2 YYREEE (reference sequence). V was pared by 0 bases and J by 1 base, with 4 bases of the junction left unmatched. CDR3 sequence reads: CASSLERGLSYNEQFF. The CDR3 region has the DNA TGTGCCAGCAGCTTGGAGCGGGGTTTATCCTACAATGAGCAGTTCTTC.

Ten or more counts support this clone. The chain has TRBV6-5 and TRBJ2-7; D is possibly TRBD1 (5 bases). The germline gives CDR1 MNHEY, CDR2 SVGAGI. Trimming pared 8 bases from V and 5 bases from J, leaving 16 bases between. This CDR3 spans 13 amino acids. CDR3 protein: CASCPAGFNEQYF. The CDR3 coding sequence is TGTGCCAGCTGCCCCGCAGGGTTCAACGAGCAGTACTTC.

This clone has ten or more counts. This chain uses TRBV27 with TRBJ2-5; 7 bases are shared with TRBD1. This CDR3 spans 16 amino acids. Unmatched junction bases numbered 10, after V lost 4 bases and J lost 2 bases. From germline, CDR1 is MNHEY and CDR2 SMNVEV (reference sequence). The CDR3 spells CASSSSLDRVQETQYF. The CDR3 nucleotides read TGTGCCAGCAGTTCCTCCCTCGACAGGGTGCAAGAGACCCAGTACTTC.

This clone has ten or more counts. The V gene is TRBV29-1, the J gene TRBJ1-1, with D perhaps TRBD1 (5 bases). Germline V lookup: CDR1 SQVTM, CDR2 ANQGSEA. The length of the CDR3 is 14 residues. The V end was cut by 8 bases, the J end by 5 bases, with 21 bases between. The CDR3 loop reads CSSPKARVGTEAFF. The CDR3 DNA sequence: TGCAGCAGCCCGAAAGCCAGGGTGGGTACTGAAGCTTTCTTT.

In this sample, this clone turned up many times. The chain joins TRBV11-2 to TRBJ1-3; a possible D gene is TRBD1 (6 bases). The CDR3 is 15 amino acids. With 0 bases removed from V and 2 bases from J, the gap between germline ends came to 8 bases. Germline lookup yields CDR1 SGHAT and CDR2 FQNNGV. The CDR3 nucleotides read TGTGCCAGCAGCTTAGATCCAGGGGCTGGAAACACCATATATTTT. It is translated as CASSLDPGAGNTIYF.

The rearrangement uses TRBV5-4 and TRBJ2-5, with 9 bases aligning to TRBD2. The DNA end lines up better with TRBJ2-7; the J call may be wrong. Germline CDR1 and CDR2: SGHNT and YYREEE (reference sequence). The CDR3 runs 16 residues. The DNA of the CDR3 is TGTGCCAGCAGCACAAGCCCTAGCGGGATTATCCGCGAGCAGTACTTC. Amino acid sequence: CASSTSPSGIIREQYF.

This clone appeared many times. The chain combines TRBV19 with TRBJ1-5, with 9 bases that match TRBD1. The CDR3 has 14 amino acids. V shed 9 bases and J 7 bases; nucleotides not matched to a gene: 10. Germline lookup yields CDR1 LNHDA and CDR2 SQIVND (reference sequence). The CDR3 spells CASTYRGRGQPQHF. In DNA form, the CDR3 reads TGTGCCAGCACCTACAGGGGGCGAGGACAGCCCCAGCATTTT. Looking up the rest from reference TRBV19 and TRBJ1-5 gives the full variable domain: DGGITQSPKYLFRKEGQNVTLSCEQNLNHDAMYWYRQDPGQGLRLIYYSQIVNDFQKGDIAEGYSVSREKKESFPLTVTSAQKNPTAFYLCASTYRGRGQPQHFGDGTRLSIL.

This clone has at least ten counts. This chain connects TRBV5-1 to TRBJ1-2; TRBD1 is a possible D gene (5 bases). In germline, CDR1 is SGHRS, CDR2 YFSETQ. The CDR3 runs to 13 residues. The V end was cut by 4 bases, the J end by 2 bases, with 9 bases between. The DNA for the CDR3 is TGCGCCAGCAGCGAGCAGGGCAACTATGGCTACACCTTC. Translated: CASSEQGNYGYTF.

This clone was counted many times. The CDR3 protein is CASSVAAGGFTGELFF. The CDR3 DNA reads TGTGCCAGCAGCGTAGCCGCGGGAGGGTTCACCGGGGAGCTGTTTTTT. The V call is TRBV9, the J call TRBJ2-2; 9 positions agree with TRBD2. The J segment lost 4 bases and the V segment lost 0 bases, leaving 4 bases of the junction unmatched. Per germline, CDR1 SGDLS and CDR2 YYNGEE. The CDR3 consists of 16 residues.